Shown below are 8 T cell receptor beta chains from a single sample sequenced in a study of blood T cell repertoires in COVID-19. The repertoire was sequenced with immunoSEQ multiplex PCR; TCRdb's copy has only in-frame clones and lacks some. Among more than 300,000 clones listed, 80% to 90% were seen once. Sequenced input: peripheral blood. All receptors come from a man younger than 35 who had recovered from COVID-19.

The V gene is TRBV5-1, the J gene TRBJ1-1; TRBD1 might be the D (5 bases). Trimming took 0 bases from V and 4 from J, leaving 7 bases between them. The CDR3 totals 13 residues. The germline CDR1 and CDR2 sequences are SGHRS and YFSETQ. CDR3 loop: CASSLGRGTEAFF. The CDR3, as DNA: TGCGCCAGCAGCTTGGGGAGGGGCACTGAAGCTTTCTTT.

The genes are TRBV29-1 and TRBJ1-1, with TRBD1 matching 8 bases. Germline V lookup: CDR1 SQVTM, CDR2 ANQGSEA. J lost 8 bases, V lost 7 bases, and 12 bases had no gene match. The CDR3 contains 13 residues. The CDR3 nucleotides are TGCAGCGGCCTAGGACAGGGTCAGGCCGAAGCTTTCTTT. Its translation is CSGLGQGQAEAFF.

This clone was observed once. This sequence joins TRBV19 and TRBJ1-3; 8 positions match TRBD1. CDR3 size: 15 residues. Trimming took 4 bases from V and 2 from J; bases not matched to a gene: 4. From germline, CDR1 is LNHDA and CDR2 SQIVND (reference sequence). This CDR3 is CASSTGDRPGNTIYF. CDR3 in DNA: TGTGCCAGTAGTACGGGGGACAGGCCTGGAAACACCATATATTTT. The entire variable domain, with the rest obtained from reference TRBV19 and TRBJ1-3, is as follows: DGGITQSPKYLFRKEGQNVTLSCEQNLNHDAMYWYRQDPGQGLRLIYYSQIVNDFQKGDIAEGYSVSREKKESFPLTVTSAQKNPTAFYLCASSTGDRPGNTIYFGEGSWLTVV.

Concerning this clone itself: The identical CDR3 is also encoded by other nucleotide sequences in the sample. The V call is TRBV5-1, the J call TRBJ2-1; D gene unclear. Germline CDR1 is SGHRS and CDR2 is YFSETQ. The germline V and J ends were trimmed by 0 bases and 0 bases, with 4 bases remaining between them. The CDR3 totals 14 residues. The CDR3 DNA follows: TGCGCCAGCAGCTTGGACAGCTCCTACAATGAGCAGTTCTTC. Its protein product is CASSLDSSYNEQFF.

The J gene is TRBJ1-5, the V gene TRBV7-2; 10 bases are shared with TRBD1. This CDR3 comprises 17 residues. The V segment lost 5 bases and the J segment 8 bases; nucleotides outside the gene matches: 15. CDR1 is SGHTA and CDR2 is FQGNSA in the germline V gene. The CDR3 is CASSMRQGAAQKEPQHF. CDR3 DNA: TGTGCCAGCAGCATGCGACAGGGGGCTGCCCAAAAGGAGCCCCAGCATTTT.

The rearrangement uses TRBV4-3 and TRBJ2-2; 13 bases line up with TRBD2. The germline gives CDR1 LGHNA, CDR2 YSLEER. This CDR3 is 16 amino acids long. J gave up 9 bases and V 4 bases, and 8 bases lay outside the gene matches. In nucleotides, the CDR3 is TGCGCCAGCAGCCCAGGGACTAGCGGGGCGGCCTGGGAGCTGTTTTTT. Protein: CASSPGTSGAAWELFF.

The chain carries TRBV3-1 (or the pseudogene TRBV3-2) and TRBJ2-1; no clear D gene. The germline gives CDR1 LGHDT, CDR2 YNNKEL (reference sequence). V lost 3 bases and J lost 0, with 12 bases in between. The CDR3 is 16 amino acids. CDR3 in DNA: TGTGCCAGCAGCCATTGTTGCTACCTCTCCTACAATGAGCAGTTCTTC. Translation gives CASSHCCYLSYNEQFF.

The V and J genes are TRBV2 and TRBJ1-2, with 7 bases identical to TRBD1. Germline trimming cut 5 bases from V and 3 bases from J; bases unmatched to any gene: 6. CDR1 SNHLY and CDR2 FYNNEI come from the germline V gene. This CDR3 spans 14 amino acids. The CDR3 sequence is CASSKQGTDYGYTF. CDR3 DNA: TGTGCCAGCAGTAAACAGGGGACCGACTATGGCTACACCTTC.